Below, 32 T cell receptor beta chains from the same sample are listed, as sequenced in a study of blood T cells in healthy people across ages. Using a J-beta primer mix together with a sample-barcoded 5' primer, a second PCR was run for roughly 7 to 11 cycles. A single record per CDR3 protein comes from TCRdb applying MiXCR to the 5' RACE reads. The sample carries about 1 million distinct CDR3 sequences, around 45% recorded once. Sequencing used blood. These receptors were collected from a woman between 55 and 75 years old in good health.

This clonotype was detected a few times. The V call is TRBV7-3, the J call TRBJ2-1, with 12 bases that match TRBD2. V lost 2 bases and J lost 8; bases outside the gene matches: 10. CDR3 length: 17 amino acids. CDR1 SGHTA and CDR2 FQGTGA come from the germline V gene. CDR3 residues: CASSLGLAGGPWDEQFF. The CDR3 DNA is TGTGCCAGCAGCTTAGGGCTAGCGGGAGGGCCATGGGATGAGCAGTTCTTC.

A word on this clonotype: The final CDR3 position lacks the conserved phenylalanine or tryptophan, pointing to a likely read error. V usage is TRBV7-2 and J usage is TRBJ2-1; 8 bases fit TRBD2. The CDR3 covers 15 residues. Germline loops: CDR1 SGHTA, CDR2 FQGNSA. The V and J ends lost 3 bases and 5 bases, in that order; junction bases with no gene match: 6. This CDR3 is CASSLAGGANNEQFS. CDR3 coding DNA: TGTGCCAGCAGCTTGGCCGGGGGGGCAAACAATGAGCAGTTCTCC.

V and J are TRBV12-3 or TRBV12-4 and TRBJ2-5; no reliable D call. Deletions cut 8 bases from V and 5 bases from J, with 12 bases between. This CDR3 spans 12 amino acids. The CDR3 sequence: CASSRTRETQYF. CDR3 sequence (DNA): TGTGCCAGCTCACGAACTCGGGAGACCCAGTACTTC.

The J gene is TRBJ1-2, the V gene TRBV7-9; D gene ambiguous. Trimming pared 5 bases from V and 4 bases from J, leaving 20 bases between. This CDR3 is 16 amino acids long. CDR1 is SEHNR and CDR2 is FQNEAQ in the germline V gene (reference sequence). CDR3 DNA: TGTGCCAGCAGCCCCGACCCTGGACGGCGTCCCTATGGCTACACCTTC. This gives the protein CASSPDPGRRPYGYTF. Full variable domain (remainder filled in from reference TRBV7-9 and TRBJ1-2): DTGVSQNPRHKITKRGQNVTFRCDPISEHNRLYWYRQTLGQGPEFLTYFQNEAQLEKSRLLSDRFSAERPKGSFSTLEIQRTEQGDSAMYLCASSPDPGRRPYGYTFGSGTRLTVV.

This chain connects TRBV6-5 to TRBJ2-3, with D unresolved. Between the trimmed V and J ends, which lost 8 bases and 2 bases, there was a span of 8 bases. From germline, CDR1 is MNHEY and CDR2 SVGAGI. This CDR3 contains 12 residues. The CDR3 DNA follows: TGTGCCAGCCTAAGCCCCACAGATACGCAGTATTTT. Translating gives CASLSPTDTQYF.

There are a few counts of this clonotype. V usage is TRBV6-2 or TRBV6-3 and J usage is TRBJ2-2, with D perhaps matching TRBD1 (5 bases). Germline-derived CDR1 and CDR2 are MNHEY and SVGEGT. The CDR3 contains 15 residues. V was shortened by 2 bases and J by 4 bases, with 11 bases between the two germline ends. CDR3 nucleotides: TGTGCCAGCAGTTACCGGCAGGGCGTCACCGGGGAGCTGTTTTTT. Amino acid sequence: CASSYRQGVTGELFF.

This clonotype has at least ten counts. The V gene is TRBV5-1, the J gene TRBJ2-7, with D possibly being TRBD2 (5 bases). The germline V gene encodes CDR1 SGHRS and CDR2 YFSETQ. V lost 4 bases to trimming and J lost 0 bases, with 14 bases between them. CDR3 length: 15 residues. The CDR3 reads CASSPRTGSSYEQYF. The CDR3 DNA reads TGCGCCAGCAGCCCCCGGACGGGAAGCTCCTACGAGCAGTACTTC. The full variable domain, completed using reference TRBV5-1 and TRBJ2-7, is KAGVTQTPRYLIKTRGQQVTLSCSPISGHRSVSWYQQTPGQGLQFLFEYFSETQRNKGNFPGRFSGRQFSNSRSEMNVSTLELGDSALYLCASSPRTGSSYEQYFGPGTRLTVT.

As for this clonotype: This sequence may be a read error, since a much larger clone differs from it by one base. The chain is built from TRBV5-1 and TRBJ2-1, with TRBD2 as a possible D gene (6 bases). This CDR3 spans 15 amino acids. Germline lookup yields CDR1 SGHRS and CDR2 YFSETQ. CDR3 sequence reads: CASSLKSGLYNEEFF. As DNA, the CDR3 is TGCGCCAGCAGCTTGAAGAGCGGGCTCTACAATGAGGAGTTCTTC.

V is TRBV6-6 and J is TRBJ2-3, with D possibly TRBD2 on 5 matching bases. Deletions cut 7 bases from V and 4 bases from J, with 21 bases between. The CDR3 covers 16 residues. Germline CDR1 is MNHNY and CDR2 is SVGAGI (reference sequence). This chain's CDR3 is CASTLIGSGSSDTQYF. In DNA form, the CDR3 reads TGTGCCAGCACCCTTATCGGGTCGGGGAGCTCAGATACGCAGTATTTT.

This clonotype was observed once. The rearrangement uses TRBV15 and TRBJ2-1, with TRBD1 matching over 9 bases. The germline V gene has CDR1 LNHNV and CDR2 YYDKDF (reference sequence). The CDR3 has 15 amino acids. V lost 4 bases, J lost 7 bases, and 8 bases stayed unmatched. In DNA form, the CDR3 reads TGTGCCACCAGCAAGGGACAGGGTTTCTTGAATGAGCAGTTCTTC. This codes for CATSKGQGFLNEQFF.

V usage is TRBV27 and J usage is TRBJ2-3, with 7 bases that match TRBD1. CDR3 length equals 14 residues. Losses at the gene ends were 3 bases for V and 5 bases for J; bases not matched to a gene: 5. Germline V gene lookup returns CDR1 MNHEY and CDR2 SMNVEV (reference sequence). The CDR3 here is CASSFTRGQDTQYF. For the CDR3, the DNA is TGTGCCAGCAGTTTCACAAGGGGGCAAGATACGCAGTATTTT.

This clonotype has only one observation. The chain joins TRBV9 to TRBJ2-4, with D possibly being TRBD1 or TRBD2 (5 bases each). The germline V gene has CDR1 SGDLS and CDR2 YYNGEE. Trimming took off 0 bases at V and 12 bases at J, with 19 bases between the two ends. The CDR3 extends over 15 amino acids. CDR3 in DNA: TGTGCCAGCAGCGTAGGAGGGGCAGGGTATGACACTCAGTACTTC. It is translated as CASSVGGAGYDTQYF. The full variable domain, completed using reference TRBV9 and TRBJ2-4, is DSGVTQTPKHLITATGQRVTLRCSPRSGDLSVYWYQQSLDQGLQFLIQYYNGEERAKGNILERFSAQQFPDLHSELNLSSLELGDSALYFCASSVGGAGYDTQYFGAGTRLSVL.

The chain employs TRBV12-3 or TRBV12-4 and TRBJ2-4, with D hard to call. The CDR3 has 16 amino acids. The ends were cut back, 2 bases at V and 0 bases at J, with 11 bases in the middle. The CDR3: CASSLPPTLAKNIQYF. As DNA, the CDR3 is TGTGCCAGCAGTTTACCACCTACCTTAGCCAAAAACATTCAGTACTTC.

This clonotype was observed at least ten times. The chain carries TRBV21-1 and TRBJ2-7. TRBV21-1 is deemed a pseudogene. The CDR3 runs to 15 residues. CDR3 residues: CASSNLRKSSYEQYF. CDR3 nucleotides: TGTGCCAGCAGCAATTTGCGGAAGAGCTCCTACGAGCAGTACTTC.

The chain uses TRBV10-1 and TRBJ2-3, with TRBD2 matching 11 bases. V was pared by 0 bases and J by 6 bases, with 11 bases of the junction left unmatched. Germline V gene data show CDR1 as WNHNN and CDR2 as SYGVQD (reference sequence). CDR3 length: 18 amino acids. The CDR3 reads CASSESWSSGRPPDTQYF. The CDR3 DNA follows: TGCGCCAGCAGTGAGTCTTGGTCTAGCGGGAGGCCTCCTGATACGCAGTATTTT.

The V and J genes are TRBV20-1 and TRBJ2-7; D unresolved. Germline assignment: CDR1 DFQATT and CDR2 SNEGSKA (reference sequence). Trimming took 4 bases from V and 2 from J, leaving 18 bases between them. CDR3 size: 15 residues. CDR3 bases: TGCAGTGCTAACACAGCGAGTTTAGTCCCCTACGAGCAGTACTTC. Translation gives CSANTASLVPYEQYF.

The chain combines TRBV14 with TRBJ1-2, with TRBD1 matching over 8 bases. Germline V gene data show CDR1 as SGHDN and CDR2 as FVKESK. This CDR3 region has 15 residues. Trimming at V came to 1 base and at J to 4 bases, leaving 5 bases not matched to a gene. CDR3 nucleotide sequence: TGTGCCAGCAGCCAAGCTGTACAGGGGGTCTATGGCTACACCTTC. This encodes CASSQAVQGVYGYTF. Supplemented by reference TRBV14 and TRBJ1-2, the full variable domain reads EAGVTQFPSHSVIEKGQTVTLRCDPISGHDNLYWYRRVMGKEIKFLLHFVKESKQDESGMPNNRFLAERTGGTYSTLKVQPAELEDSGVYFCASSQAVQGVYGYTFGSGTRLTVV.

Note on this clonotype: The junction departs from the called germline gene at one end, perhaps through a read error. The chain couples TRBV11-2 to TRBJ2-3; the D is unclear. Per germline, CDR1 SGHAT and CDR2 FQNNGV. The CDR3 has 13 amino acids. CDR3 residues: CAGSSLRADTQYF. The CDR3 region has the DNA TGTGCCGGCAGCTCCCTACGGGCGGATACGCAGTATTTT.

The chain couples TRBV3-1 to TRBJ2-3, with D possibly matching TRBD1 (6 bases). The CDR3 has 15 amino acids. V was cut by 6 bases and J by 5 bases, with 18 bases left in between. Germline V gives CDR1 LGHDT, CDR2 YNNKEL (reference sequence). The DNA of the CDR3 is TGTGCCAGCAGTTGGGGGACAACATTGCGAGATACGCAGTATTTT. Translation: CASSWGTTLRDTQYF.

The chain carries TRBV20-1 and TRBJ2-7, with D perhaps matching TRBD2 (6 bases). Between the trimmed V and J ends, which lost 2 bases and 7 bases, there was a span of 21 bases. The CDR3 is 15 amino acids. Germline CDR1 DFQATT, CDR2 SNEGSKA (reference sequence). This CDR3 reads CSARPLGRGDNEQYF. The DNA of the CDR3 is TGCAGTGCTAGACCTCTCGGGCGGGGAGACAATGAGCAGTACTTC.

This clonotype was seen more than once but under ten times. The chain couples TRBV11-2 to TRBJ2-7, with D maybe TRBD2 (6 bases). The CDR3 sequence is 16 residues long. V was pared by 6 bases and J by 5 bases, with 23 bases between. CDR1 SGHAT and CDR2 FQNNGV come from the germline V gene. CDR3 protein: CASRPLTGTWEDEQYF. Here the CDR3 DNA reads TGTGCCAGCAGACCACTTACGGGAACGTGGGAGGACGAGCAGTACTTC.

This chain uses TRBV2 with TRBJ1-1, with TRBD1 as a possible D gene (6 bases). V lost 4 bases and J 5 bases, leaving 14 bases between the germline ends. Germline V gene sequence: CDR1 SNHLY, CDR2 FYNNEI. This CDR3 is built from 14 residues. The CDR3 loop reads CASSVLGARTEAFF. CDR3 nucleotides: TGTGCCAGCAGTGTTCTGGGGGCGCGAACTGAAGCTTTCTTT.

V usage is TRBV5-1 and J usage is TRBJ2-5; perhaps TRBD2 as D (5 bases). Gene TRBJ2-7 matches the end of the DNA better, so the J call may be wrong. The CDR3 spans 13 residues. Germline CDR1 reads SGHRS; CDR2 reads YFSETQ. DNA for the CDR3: TGCGCCAGCAGCTTTCTAGCAGACTACGAGCAGTACTTC. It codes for CASSFLADYEQYF.

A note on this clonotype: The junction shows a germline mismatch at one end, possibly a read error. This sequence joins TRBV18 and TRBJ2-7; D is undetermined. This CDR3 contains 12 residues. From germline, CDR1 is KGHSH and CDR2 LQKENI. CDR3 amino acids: CASAPMAYEQYF. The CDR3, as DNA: TGTGCCAGCGCACCAATGGCTTACGAGCAGTACTTC.

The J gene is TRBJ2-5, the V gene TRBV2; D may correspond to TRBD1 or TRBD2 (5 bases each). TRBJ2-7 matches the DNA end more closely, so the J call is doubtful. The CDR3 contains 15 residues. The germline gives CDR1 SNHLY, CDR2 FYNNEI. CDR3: CASKIVPGPTYEQYF. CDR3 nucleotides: TGTGCCAGCAAGATAGTCCCGGGACCAACATACGAGCAGTACTTC.

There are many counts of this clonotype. CDR3 residues: CASSSGLAGPQETQYF. CDR3 coding DNA: TGCGCCAGCAGTTCCGGACTAGCGGGACCTCAAGAGACCCAGTACTTC. V and J are TRBV5-1 and TRBJ2-5; 12 nucleotides align to TRBD2. The CDR3 totals 16 residues. V shed 5 bases and J 2 bases; nucleotides not matched to a gene: 7. The V gene's germline CDR1 is SGHRS and CDR2 YFSETQ.

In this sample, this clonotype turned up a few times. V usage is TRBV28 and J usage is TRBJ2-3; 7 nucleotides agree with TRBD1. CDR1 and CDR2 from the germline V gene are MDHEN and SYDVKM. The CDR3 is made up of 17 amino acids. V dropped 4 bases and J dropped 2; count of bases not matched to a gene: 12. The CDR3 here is CASSSPGSRGYTDTQYF. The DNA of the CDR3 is TGTGCCAGCAGTTCCCCGGGCTCCAGGGGGTACACAGATACGCAGTATTTT. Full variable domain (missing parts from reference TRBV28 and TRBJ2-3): DVKVTQSSRYLVKRTGEKVFLECVQDMDHENMFWYRQDPGLGLRLIYFSYDVKMKEKGDIPEGYSVSREKKERFSLILESASTNQTSMYLCASSSPGSRGYTDTQYFGPGTRLTVL.

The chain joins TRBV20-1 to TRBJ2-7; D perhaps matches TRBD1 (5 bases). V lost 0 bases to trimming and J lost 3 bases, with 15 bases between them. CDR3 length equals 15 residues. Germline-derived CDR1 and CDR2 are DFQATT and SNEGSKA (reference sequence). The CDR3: CSARDVGQNVYEQYF. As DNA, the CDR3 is TGCAGTGCTAGAGATGTGGGGCAAAACGTCTACGAGCAGTACTTC.

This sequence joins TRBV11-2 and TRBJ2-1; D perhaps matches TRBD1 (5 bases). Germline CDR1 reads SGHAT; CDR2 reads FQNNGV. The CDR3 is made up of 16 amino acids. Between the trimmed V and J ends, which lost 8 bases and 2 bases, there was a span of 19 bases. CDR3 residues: CASGLQGFGAYNEQFF. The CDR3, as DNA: TGTGCCAGCGGGCTCCAGGGCTTTGGCGCCTACAATGAGCAGTTCTTC.

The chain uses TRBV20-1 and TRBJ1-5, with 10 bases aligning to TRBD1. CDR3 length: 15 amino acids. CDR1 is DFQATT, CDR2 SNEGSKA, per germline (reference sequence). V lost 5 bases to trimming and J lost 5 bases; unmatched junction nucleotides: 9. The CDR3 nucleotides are TGCAGTGCTTTGGGGGGACAGGGGTTTTATCAGCCCCAGCATTTT. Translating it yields CSALGGQGFYQPQHF.

Here the CDR3 reads CASRAKVPRLNEQYF. CDR3 in DNA: TGTGCCAGCAGAGCCAAGGTTCCTAGGCTCAATGAGCAGTACTTC. The gene calls are TRBV14 and TRBJ2-5; D not resolved. The length of the CDR3 is 15 residues. V gave up 6 bases and J gave up 11 bases, with 25 bases separating them. Germline V CDR1 and CDR2: SGHDN, FVKESK.

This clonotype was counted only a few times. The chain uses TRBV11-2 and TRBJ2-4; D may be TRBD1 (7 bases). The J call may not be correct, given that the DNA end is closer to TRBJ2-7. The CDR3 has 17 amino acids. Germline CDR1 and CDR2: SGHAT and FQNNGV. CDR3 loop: CASSLGPGQLGGYEQYF. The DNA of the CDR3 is TGTGCCAGCAGCTTAGGCCCGGGACAGTTGGGGGGCTACGAGCAGTACTTC.